This T cell receptor (beta chain) was identified during a study of CD8+CD57+ T cells in acquired aplastic anemia. In the study overall: Sorted cells (CD4+ and CD8+) yielded DNA amounts that averaged around 3.1 ug.

Sequencing was done on patients that had shown CD8+CD57+ cell expansion by flow cytometry. Each of the patients presented with severe acquired aplastic anemia. CDR1 and CDR2 from the germline V gene are SGHTA and FQGTGA. There are 13 residues in the CDR3. Overall study findings and caveats: Patients and controls had in common around 29 CD8+ CDR3 sequences. In CD8+ cells, Simpson's diversity showed no significant difference between patients and controls.

Genomic DNA acted as the template from which TCR beta VDJ combination and CDR3 sequence profiling were carried out. Using its own MiXCR run on the reads, TCRdb lists one record per CDR3 protein. The sample shows about half a million distinct CDR3 sequences, less than 35% of them seen only once. At least ten counts were recorded for this clonotype. What it binds is unknown. A read error may account for a junction end that differs from germline. This clonotype was obtained from a human donor with aplastic anemia. Sequences were obtained from sorted CD4+, CD8+, or CD8+CD57+ T cells (not recorded which) from PBMCs. This rearrangement joins TRBV7-3 to TRBJ1-1, with D perhaps TRBD1 (5 bases). This CDR3 is CASSLLTGRARVF. The CDR3 DNA follows: TGTGCCAGCAGCTTATTGACGGGGCGGGCGCGGGTCTTT.